These 18 T cell receptor beta chains were all obtained from the same sample, sequenced in a study of radiation and T cells in renal cell carcinoma. Assay: immunoSEQ multiplex PCR; the TCRdb copy retains only in-frame clones and omits some. Of more than 4,500 clones in the sample, approximately 60% were seen once. Treatment: 15 Gy SBRT to primary tumor, nephrectomy 4 weeks later. Sample: tumor tissue, taken from a patient whose treatment included radiotherapy and nephrectomy. The source is a man in his 60s with renal cell carcinoma.

V usage is TRBV6-5 and J usage is TRBJ2-1, with D maybe TRBD2 (6 bases). This CDR3 comprises 13 residues. Germline V lookup: CDR1 MNHEY, CDR2 SVGAGI. The germline V and J ends were trimmed by 8 bases and 8 bases, with 16 bases remaining between them. The CDR3 nucleotides read TGTGCCAGCGAGTCCCGGGGGTCGGATGAGCAGTTCTTC. It encodes CASESRGSDEQFF.

The chain joins TRBV19 to TRBJ2-6; D is ambiguous. The CDR3 spans 18 residues. V was clipped by 10 bases and J by 0 bases, with 22 bases between them. Germline CDR1 is LNHDA and CDR2 is SQIVND (reference sequence). Here the CDR3 DNA reads TGTGCCACGGGCAACTCTGAGACTTCTGCCTCTGGGGCCAACGTCCTGACTTTC. It translates to CATGNSETSASGANVLTF.

On this clone: This may be a read error: a much more frequent sequence differs by one nucleotide. As the CDR3 is not closed by the conserved phenylalanine or tryptophan, this likely results from a read error. The genes are TRBV5-5 and TRBJ2-7; 9 positions match TRBD2. The CDR3 consists of 15 residues. V dropped 4 bases and J dropped 6; count of bases not matched to a gene: 11. CDR1 SGHKS and CDR2 YYEKEE come from the germline V gene (reference sequence). CDR3 sequence (DNA): TGTGCCAGCAGCCCTGAAGGGCTAGCGGGATTCGAGCAGTACCTC. Its protein product is CASSPEGLAGFEQYL.

The V and J genes are TRBV6-5 and TRBJ1-1, with D perhaps TRBD1 (5 bases). The CDR3 extends over 13 amino acids. Trimming took 5 bases from V and 1 from J, leaving 8 bases between them. Germline CDR1 MNHEY, CDR2 SVGAGI. The CDR3 here is CASSEGQNTEAFF. The CDR3 coding sequence is TGTGCCAGCAGTGAGGGGCAGAACACTGAAGCTTTCTTT.

This clone turned up a few times. The J gene is TRBJ1-1, the V gene TRBV10-2; 8 bases match TRBD1. V was pared by 6 bases and J by 4 bases, with 7 bases of the junction left unmatched. This CDR3 spans 14 amino acids. Germline CDR1 and CDR2: WSHSY and SAAADI. This CDR3 is CASRVQGAGTEAFF. The DNA of the CDR3 is TGCGCCAGCAGAGTCCAGGGGGCGGGCACTGAAGCTTTCTTT.

This rearrangement joins TRBV11-2 to TRBJ2-7; D is unresolved. Germline lookup yields CDR1 SGHAT and CDR2 FQNNGV. V dropped 3 bases and J dropped 3 bases, with 24 bases sitting between them. The CDR3 contains 18 residues. DNA for the CDR3: TGTGCCAGCAGCTTCCACCTCTATGGCGGTAGGCCACTCTACGAGCAGTACTTC. It yields the protein CASSFHLYGGRPLYEQYF.

This clone was counted a few times. The CDR3 DNA is TGTGCCAGCAGCTTAGCTATGACTAGCGGGAGTGTGTTCTACGAGCAGTACTTC. Protein sequence: CASSLAMTSGSVFYEQYF. V and J are TRBV7-9 and TRBJ2-7; 12 nucleotides agree with TRBD2. V shed 0 bases and J 3 bases; nucleotides not matched to a gene: 9. The CDR3 has 18 amino acids. The germline gives CDR1 SEHNR, CDR2 FQNEAQ (reference sequence).

This clone is deemed medium-sized (0.01 to 0.1%). This sample also contains other DNA sequences that code for the same CDR3. The chain is built from TRBV7-6 and TRBJ2-7; possibly TRBD1 or TRBD2 for D (5 bases each). This CDR3 is built from 13 residues. Trimming removed 4 bases at V and 3 bases at J, with 10 bases between. Germline V gene sequence: CDR1 SGHVS, CDR2 FNYEAQ. As DNA, the CDR3 is TGTGCCAGCAGCTCGGGACCAAACTACGAGCAGTACTTC. This encodes CASSSGPNYEQYF.

The gene calls are TRBV28 and TRBJ2-7, with D possibly matching TRBD2 (6 bases). Trimming left V 3 bases short and J 7 bases short, with 13 bases between. CDR1 is MDHEN, CDR2 SYDVKM, per germline. The CDR3 spans 13 residues. The CDR3 here is CASSFPFSGEQYF. Here the CDR3 DNA reads TGTGCCAGCAGTTTCCCCTTTAGCGGAGAGCAGTACTTC.

This clone rates as medium-sized. The genes are TRBV5-1 and TRBJ1-1, with 7 nucleotides matching TRBD1. The V gene's germline CDR1 is SGHRS and CDR2 YFSETQ. V was pared by 2 bases and J by 3 bases, with 10 bases of the junction left unmatched. This CDR3 has 16 amino acids. As DNA, the CDR3 is TGCGCCAGCAGCTTCCAGAAACAGGGGAATCACACTGAAGCTTTCTTT. Its protein is CASSFQKQGNHTEAFF.

The V and J genes are TRBV4-2 and TRBJ2-7; unclear D gene. Trimming left V 5 bases short and J 0 bases short, with 8 bases between. This CDR3 contains 13 residues. CDR1 is LGHNA, CDR2 YNFKEQ, per germline. The CDR3 here is CASSLASSYEQYF. The CDR3 DNA reads TGTGCCAGCAGCTTAGCCTCCTCCTACGAGCAGTACTTC.

J is TRBJ1-1 and V is TRBV4-1; D uncertain. Germline assignment: CDR1 MGHRA and CDR2 YSYEKL. The CDR3 extends over 15 amino acids. Trimming removed 1 base from V and 8 bases from J, with 17 bases in between. Here the CDR3 DNA reads TGCGCCAGCAGCCAAGTTCTTGGGAGGGAACCAGAAGCTTTCTTT. Residues: CASSQVLGREPEAFF.

The chain couples TRBV5-2 to TRBJ2-7; TRBD2 was called by the table and not checked on the DNA. TRBV5-2 is an annotated pseudogene. The CDR3 contains 15 residues. The CDR3 region is CASSHSSGRTYEQYF. In nucleotides, the CDR3 is TGTGCCAGCAGCCACAGTAGCGGGAGAACCTACGAGCAGTACTTC.

V usage is TRBV30 and J usage is TRBJ1-3; perhaps TRBD1 as D (5 bases). CDR1 GTSNPN and CDR2 SVGIG come from the germline V gene (reference sequence). Trimming pared 0 bases from V and 4 bases from J, leaving 10 bases between. The CDR3 is 14 residues long. CDR3 DNA sequence: TGTGCCTGGAGTGTTTGGGGGACGGGAAACACCATATATTTT. It codes for CAWSVWGTGNTIYF.

The chain combines TRBV7-2 with TRBJ2-3; 7 bases are a match to TRBD2. CDR1 SGHTA and CDR2 FQGNSA come from the germline V gene. V trimming: 11 bases; J trimming: 0 bases; junction bases outside the gene matches: 11. The CDR3 has 15 amino acids. CDR3: CASNGGVTSTDTQYF. CDR3 in DNA: TGTGCCTCAAATGGGGGGGTCACTAGCACAGATACGCAGTATTTT.

The V gene is TRBV2, the J gene TRBJ2-7; D remains unclear. The ends were cut back, 5 bases at V and 6 bases at J, with 17 bases in the middle. Germline-derived CDR1 and CDR2 are SNHLY and FYNNEI. The CDR3 consists of 14 residues. The CDR3 bases are TGTGCCAGCAGTACTACGGGTGTGGGAACCGAGCAGTACTTC. Encoded protein: CASSTTGVGTEQYF.

This clone appeared a few times. The rearrangement uses TRBV30 and TRBJ1-2; TRBD1 might be the D (6 bases). The CDR3 consists of 14 residues. Germline loops: CDR1 GTSNPN, CDR2 SVGIG (reference sequence). Deletions cut 0 bases from V and 8 bases from J, with 16 bases between. The CDR3 region is CAWSVQGRGTGYTF. Here the CDR3 DNA reads TGTGCCTGGAGTGTACAGGGTAGGGGAACCGGCTACACCTTC. Using reference TRBV30 and TRBJ1-2 for the parts outside the CDR3, the full variable domain is SQTIHQWPATLVQPVGSPLSLECTVEGTSNPNLYWYRQAAGRGLQLLFYSVGIGQISSEVPQNLSASRPQDRQFILSSKKLLLSDSGFYLCAWSVQGRGTGYTFGSGTRLTVV.

The chain is built from TRBV6-5 and TRBJ1-2; weak D call: TRBD1 (5 bases). The CDR3 is 13 amino acids. Germline V gives CDR1 MNHEY, CDR2 SVGAGI. Trimming pared 4 bases from V and 8 bases from J, leaving 14 bases between. CDR3 sequence: CASSSLTGRGYTF. The CDR3 DNA reads as TGTGCCAGCAGTTCACTCACAGGACGGGGCTACACCTTC.